This T cell receptor beta chain appears in the sequencing data of a study of T-cell reconstitution after alpha-beta-depleted transplantation in children. Using unique molecular identifiers, the investigators prepared the TCRbeta library. From the PCR reads, TCRdb called clonotypes with MiXCR, one entry per CDR3 protein. The repertoire holds 190,000 or so distinct CDR3 sequences, with about 6.8% as singletons. CDR3 length: 12 amino acids. V lost 6 bases and J 4 bases, leaving 10 bases between the germline ends. This clonotype appeared many times. The material sequenced was PBMCs from the stem cell graft donor, taken from the stem cell graft. The chain recombines TRBV12-3 or TRBV12-4 with TRBJ2-7; possible D gene TRBD1, 6 bases. The source of this sequence is a human donor who donated a stem cell graft to a child with Wiskott-Aldrich syndrome. The CDR3 region has the DNA TGTGCCAGCAGCCAGCAGGGGTACGAGCAGTACTTC. Residues: CASSQQGYEQYF.